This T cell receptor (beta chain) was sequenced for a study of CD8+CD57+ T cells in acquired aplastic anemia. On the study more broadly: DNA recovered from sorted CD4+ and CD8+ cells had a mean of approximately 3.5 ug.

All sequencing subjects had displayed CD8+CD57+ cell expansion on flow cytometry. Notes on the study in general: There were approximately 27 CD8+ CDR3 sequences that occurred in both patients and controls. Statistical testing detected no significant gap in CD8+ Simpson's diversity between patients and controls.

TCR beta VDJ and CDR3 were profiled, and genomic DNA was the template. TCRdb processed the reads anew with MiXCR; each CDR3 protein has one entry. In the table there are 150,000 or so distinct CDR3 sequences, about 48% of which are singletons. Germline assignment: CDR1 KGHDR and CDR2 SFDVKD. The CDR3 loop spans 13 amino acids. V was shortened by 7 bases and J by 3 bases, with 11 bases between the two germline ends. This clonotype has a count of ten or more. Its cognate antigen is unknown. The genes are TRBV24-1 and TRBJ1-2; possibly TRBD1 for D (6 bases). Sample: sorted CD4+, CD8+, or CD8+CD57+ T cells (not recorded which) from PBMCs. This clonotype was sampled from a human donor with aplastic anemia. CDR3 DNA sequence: TGTGCCACCAGGGACAGTGCCGACTATGGCTACACCTTC. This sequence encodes CATRDSADYGYTF.